This entry features one T cell receptor (beta chain) sequence. Its target is not known. TCRdb's copy holds only in-frame clones and misses some; the assay was immunoSEQ multiplex PCR. The sample lists about 400,000 clones, 80% to 90% occurring once. Germline V gene sequence: CDR1 SGHRS, CDR2 YFSETQ. The V and J ends lost 4 bases and 0 bases, in that order; junction bases with no gene match: 2. The CDR3 is 15 amino acids. The sample comes from a study of Ad26.COV2.S vaccination and SARS-CoV-2 variants. Study information: Donor joined the COV1001 Ad26.COV2.S trial arm. Regarding the study as a whole: Ad26.COV2.S recipients had broader spike-specific TCRs (P = 0.0014).

Indicated treatment: about 20 received Ad26.COV2.S at low or high dose, single or two shots; 5 received placebo; per-sample allocation not given. On day 63 after the first injection, vaccine and placebo recipients gave samples. A Boston donor was an adult aged 18-55 years. The V call is TRBV5-1, the J call TRBJ2-1; TRBD1 aligns across 9 bases. This receptor was taken from a person aged 18-65 years who received the Ad26.COV2.S COVID-19 vaccine or a placebo. The sequences come from peripheral blood, collected in a trial of Ad26.COV2.S vaccine versus placebo. DNA of the CDR3: TGCGCCAGCAGCCGGGGACAGGGCTCCTACAATGAGCAGTTCTTC. Translation gives CASSRGQGSYNEQFF.